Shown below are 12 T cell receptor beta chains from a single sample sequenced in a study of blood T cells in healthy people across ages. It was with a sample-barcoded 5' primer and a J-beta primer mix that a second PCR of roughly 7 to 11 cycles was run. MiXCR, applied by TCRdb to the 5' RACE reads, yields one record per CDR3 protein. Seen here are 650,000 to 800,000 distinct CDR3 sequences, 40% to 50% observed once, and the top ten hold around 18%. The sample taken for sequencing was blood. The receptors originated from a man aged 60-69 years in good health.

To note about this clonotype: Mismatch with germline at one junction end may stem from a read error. CDR3 loop: CVSSQAGADTQYF. Here the CDR3 DNA reads TGCGTCAGCAGCCAAGCGGGGGCAGATACGCAGTATTTT. The chain uses TRBV4-3 and TRBJ2-3; the match to TRBD2 covers 8 bases. The CDR3 has 13 residues. The germline gives CDR1 LGHNA, CDR2 YSLEER.

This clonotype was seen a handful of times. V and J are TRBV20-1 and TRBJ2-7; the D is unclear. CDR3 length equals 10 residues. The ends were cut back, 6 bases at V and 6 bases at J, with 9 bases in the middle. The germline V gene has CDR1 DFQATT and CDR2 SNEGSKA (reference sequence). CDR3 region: CSAGLREQYF. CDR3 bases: TGCAGTGCGGGTCTACGCGAGCAGTACTTC.

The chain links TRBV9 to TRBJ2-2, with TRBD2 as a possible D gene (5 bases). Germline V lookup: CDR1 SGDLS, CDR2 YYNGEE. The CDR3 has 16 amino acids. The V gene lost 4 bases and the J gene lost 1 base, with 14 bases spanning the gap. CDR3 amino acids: CASSPTGRENTGELFF. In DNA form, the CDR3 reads TGTGCCAGCAGCCCCACGGGCCGGGAGAACACCGGGGAGCTGTTTTTT. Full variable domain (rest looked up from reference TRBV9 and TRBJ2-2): DSGVTQTPKHLITATGQRVTLRCSPRSGDLSVYWYQQSLDQGLQFLIQYYNGEERAKGNILERFSAQQFPDLHSELNLSSLELGDSALYFCASSPTGRENTGELFFGEGSRLTVL.

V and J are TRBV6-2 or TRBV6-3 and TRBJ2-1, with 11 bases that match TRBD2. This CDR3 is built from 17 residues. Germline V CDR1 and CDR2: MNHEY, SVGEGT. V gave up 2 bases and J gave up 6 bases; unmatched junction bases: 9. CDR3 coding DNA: TGTGCCAGCAGTTACCGTTCTAGCGGGGGGCAATGCAATGAGCAGTTCTTC. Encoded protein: CASSYRSSGGQCNEQFF.

CDR3 protein: CASSATGVLSDTQYF. The CDR3 coding sequence is TGTGCCAGCAGCGCCACAGGGGTTTTGTCAGATACGCAGTATTTT. The rearrangement joins TRBV2 to TRBJ2-3; TRBD1 matches at 7 bases. The CDR3 is 15 amino acids. Germline lookup yields CDR1 SNHLY and CDR2 FYNNEI. V lost 6 bases and J lost 4; bases outside the gene matches: 10.

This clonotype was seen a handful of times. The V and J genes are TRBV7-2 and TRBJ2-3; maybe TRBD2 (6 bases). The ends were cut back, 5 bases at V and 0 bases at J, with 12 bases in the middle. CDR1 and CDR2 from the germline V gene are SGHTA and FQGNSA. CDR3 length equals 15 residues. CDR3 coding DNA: TGTGCCAGCAGCGACTACGGACTAAGCACAGATACGCAGTATTTT. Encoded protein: CASSDYGLSTDTQYF.

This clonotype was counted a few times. The CDR3 region is CASSVVRRNEQFF. As DNA, the CDR3 is TGTGCCAGCAGTGTAGTACGGCGGAATGAGCAGTTCTTC. The chain carries TRBV2 and TRBJ2-1; no firm D call. V lost 4 bases to trimming and J lost 7 bases, with 11 bases between them. The CDR3 length is 13 residues. The germline V gene encodes CDR1 SNHLY and CDR2 FYNNEI. Combining the CDR3 with reference TRBV2 and TRBJ2-1 gives the whole variable domain EPEVTQTPSHQVTQMGQEVILRCVPISNHLYFYWYRQILGQKVEFLVSFYNNEISEKSEIFDDQFSVERPDGSNFTLKIRSTKLEDSAMYFCASSVVRRNEQFFGPGTRLTVL.

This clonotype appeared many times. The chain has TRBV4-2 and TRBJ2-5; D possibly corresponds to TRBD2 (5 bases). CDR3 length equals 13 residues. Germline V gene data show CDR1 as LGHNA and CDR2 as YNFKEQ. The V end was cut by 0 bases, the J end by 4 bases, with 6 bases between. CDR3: CASSQEAGETQYF. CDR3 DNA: TGTGCCAGCAGCCAAGAGGCGGGAGAGACCCAGTACTTC.

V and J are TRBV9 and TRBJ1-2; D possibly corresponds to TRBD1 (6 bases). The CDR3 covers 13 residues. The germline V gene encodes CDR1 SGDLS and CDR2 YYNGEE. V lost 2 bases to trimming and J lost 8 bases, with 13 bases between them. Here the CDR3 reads CASSVATGSGYTF. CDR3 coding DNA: TGTGCCAGCAGCGTGGCGACAGGTTCAGGCTACACCTTC.

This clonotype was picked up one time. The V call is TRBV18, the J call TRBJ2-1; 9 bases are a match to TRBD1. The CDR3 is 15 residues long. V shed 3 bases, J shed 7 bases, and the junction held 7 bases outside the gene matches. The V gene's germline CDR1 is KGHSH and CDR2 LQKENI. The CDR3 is CASSPSRDRVNEQFF. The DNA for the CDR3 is TGTGCCAGCTCACCTTCCCGGGACAGGGTTAATGAGCAGTTCTTC.

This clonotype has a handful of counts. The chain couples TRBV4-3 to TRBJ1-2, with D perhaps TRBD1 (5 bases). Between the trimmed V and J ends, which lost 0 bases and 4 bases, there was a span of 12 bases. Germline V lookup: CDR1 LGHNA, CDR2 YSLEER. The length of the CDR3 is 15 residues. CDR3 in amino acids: CASSQDRGASYGYTF. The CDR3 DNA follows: TGCGCCAGCAGCCAAGATAGAGGGGCCAGCTATGGCTACACCTTC.

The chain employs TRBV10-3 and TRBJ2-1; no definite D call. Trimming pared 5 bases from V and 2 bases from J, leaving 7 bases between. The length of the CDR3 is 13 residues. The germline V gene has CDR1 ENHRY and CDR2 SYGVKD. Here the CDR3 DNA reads TGTGCCATCAGTCCTACTACCTACAATGAGCAGTTCTTC. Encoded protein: CAISPTTYNEQFF.